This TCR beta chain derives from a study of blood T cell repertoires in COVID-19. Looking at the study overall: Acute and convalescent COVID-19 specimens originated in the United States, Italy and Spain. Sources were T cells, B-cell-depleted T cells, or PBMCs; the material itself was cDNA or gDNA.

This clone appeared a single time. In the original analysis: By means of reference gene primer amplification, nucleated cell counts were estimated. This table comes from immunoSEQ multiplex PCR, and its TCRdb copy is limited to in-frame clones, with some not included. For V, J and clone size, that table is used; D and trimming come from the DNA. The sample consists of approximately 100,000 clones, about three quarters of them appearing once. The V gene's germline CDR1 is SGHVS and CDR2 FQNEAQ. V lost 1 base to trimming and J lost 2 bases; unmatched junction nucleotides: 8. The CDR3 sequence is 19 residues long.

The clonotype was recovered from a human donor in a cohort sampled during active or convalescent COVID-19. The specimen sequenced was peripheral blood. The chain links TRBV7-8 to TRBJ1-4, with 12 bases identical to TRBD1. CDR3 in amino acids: CASSLVGQGAIMTNEKLFF. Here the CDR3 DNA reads TGTGCCAGCAGCTTAGTGGGACAGGGGGCTATCATGACTAATGAAAAACTGTTTTTT.